The sequence of this T cell receptor (beta chain) was determined in a study of blood T cell repertoires in COVID-19 (dated by TCRdb to 2020 to 2022). For the study in its entirety: Samples covering the acute and convalescent phases of COVID-19 were provided by collaborators in the United States, Italy and Spain. The prospective study material was composed of cDNA or gDNA derived from T cells, B-cell-depleted T cells, or PBMCs. Deeply sampled blood TCRbeta repertoires from subjects exposed to, actively infected with, or recovered from COVID-19 were included in the dataset. The repertoires were released in a freely available public database meant as a resource for research on the immune response to SARS-CoV-2. The samples were drawn from two sources: the first 160 participants of the ongoing ImmuneRACE study, and over 1,000 subjects contributed by 6 global collaborators. Nearly every sample came with metadata listing a de-identified subject ID, COVID-19 status, age in years and sex. Where available, HLA class I and class II types were taken from metadata supplied by the sample provider and were not determined by assay-based typing.

Details on this clone: The antigen it recognizes is unknown. The sample holds no much larger clone one base away, and base qualities are not on file.

At one collaborating source in Seattle, patients were enrolled during active infection and were followed longitudinally through the course of disease. Whole blood was collected in K2EDTA tubes by collaborating institutions according to the institutions' own protocols. For TCRbeta analysis, collaborators shipped samples as frozen whole blood, isolated PBMCs, or DNA extracted from either of those sample types. TCRbeta CDR3 regions were amplified from genomic DNA using the immunoSEQ Assay, a bias-controlled multiplex PCR. As for how the authors treated the data: Within the assay, amplification of reference gene primers was used to estimate how many nucleated cells each sample contained. To quantify the absolute abundance of each unique TCRbeta CDR3 rearrangement, sequence reads were collapsed and filtered. For each sample, productive Simpson clonality was calculated as the square root of Simpson's diversity index across productive rearrangements. Entries here come from immuneACCESS through TCRdb and include only in-frame sequences with V and J called. Some clones fail to appear in such tables; in the studies checked, an unresolved V gene covers under half of the shortfall, and the cause of the remainder is unknown. V, J and clone size reflect that table, while D and trimming were determined from the DNA. The sample yields over 70,000 clones; 70% to 90% were counted once. The top ten clones comprise approximately 11% of the sample.

Results the study describes overall, beyond this receptor: Clinical and demographic metadata were provided uncurated, with the amount varying by source and participant.

This clonotype was sampled from a man in his fifties or sixties with COVID-19, enrolled during active disease. The sample consisted of peripheral blood.

DNA sequence: TGTGCCAGTAGTTCGCCGAGGTCTAGCGGGAGGGAGGGCACAGATACGCAGTATTTT. This gives the protein CASSSPRSSGREGTDTQYF. The rearranged chain carries TRBV19 and TRBJ2-3; 12 of the junction bases match TRBD2. V and J are trimmed by 5 bases and 1 base, and the gene matches miss 13 bases of the junction. From the cysteine up to the phenylalanine, the CDR3 has a length of 19 residues. Only the CDR3 part of the read is kept: 57 bases, read in frame from the first base. From the germline V gene (reference sequence), CDR1 is LNHDA and CDR2 is SQIVND.